Shown below are 18 T cell receptor beta chains from a single sample sequenced in a study of blood T cells in healthy people across ages. With a J-beta primer mix and a sample-barcoded 5' primer, a second PCR ran 7 to 11 cycles. MiXCR, applied by TCRdb to the 5' RACE reads, yields one record per CDR3 protein. The data contain roughly 1.7 million distinct CDR3 sequences, about 31% of them singletons. Sequencing input: blood. These receptors originate from a woman in her twenties or thirties in good health.

This clonotype was seen ten or more times. The chain has TRBV12-3 or TRBV12-4 and TRBJ2-7, with 7 bases fitting TRBD2. V shed 6 bases and J 4 bases; nucleotides not matched to a gene: 12. This CDR3 is built from 15 residues. The DNA for the CDR3 is TGTGCCAGCAGCCCAACTAGGGACGGGAGGTACGAGCAGTACTTC. This encodes CASSPTRDGRYEQYF.

The sample holds a few counts of this clonotype. The rearrangement links TRBV12-3 or TRBV12-4 to TRBJ2-3, with 9 bases aligning to TRBD2. The V segment lost 3 bases and the J segment 9 bases; nucleotides outside the gene matches: 13. The CDR3 runs to 16 residues. Here the CDR3 reads CASSLYSGGTWGTQYF. CDR3 coding DNA: TGTGCCAGCAGTTTGTACAGCGGGGGGACCTGGGGGACGCAGTATTTT.

This clonotype was picked up many times. The rearrangement links TRBV10-3 to TRBJ2-7, with 7 bases fitting TRBD1. The CDR3 has 15 residues. Losses at the gene ends were 3 bases for V and 0 bases for J; bases not matched to a gene: 5. The germline V gene has CDR1 ENHRY and CDR2 SYGVKD. The CDR3 region is CAISEGQVSSYEQYF. CDR3 DNA: TGTGCCATCAGTGAAGGACAGGTGAGCTCCTACGAGCAGTACTTC.

This clonotype showed up many times. The junction does not match germline at one end; this may be a read error. V usage is TRBV9 and J usage is TRBJ2-1; tentatively, D is TRBD1 or TRBD2 (5 bases each). Germline V gene data show CDR1 as SGDLS and CDR2 as YYNGEE. This CDR3 spans 13 amino acids. CDR3 region: CASSVGTYNEQFF. The CDR3 nucleotides read TGTGCCAGCAGTGTAGGGACGTACAATGAGCAGTTCTTC.

Here the CDR3 reads CATSVAAGAEQFF. Written as DNA, the CDR3 is TGTGCCACCAGTGTTGCTGCGGGAGCAGAGCAGTTCTTC. The chain joins TRBV24-1 to TRBJ2-1; 7 positions match TRBD2. The length of the CDR3 is 13 residues. The germline V gene encodes CDR1 KGHDR and CDR2 SFDVKD. V lost 5 bases, J lost 10 bases, and 7 bases stayed unmatched.

Many counts were recorded for this clonotype. This chain joins TRBV29-1 and TRBJ2-7; D tentatively fits TRBD1 or TRBD2 (5 bases each). The V end was cut by 0 bases, the J end by 2 bases, with 14 bases between. The germline V gene encodes CDR1 SQVTM and CDR2 ANQGSEA. This CDR3 has 15 residues. CDR3 amino acids: CSVEDQGKTTYEQYF. In DNA, the CDR3 is TGCAGCGTTGAAGATCAGGGTAAGACTACCTACGAGCAGTACTTC.

This clonotype was found a few times. This chain links TRBV12-3 or TRBV12-4 with TRBJ1-1; D gene ambiguous. Between the trimmed V and J ends, which lost 6 bases and 4 bases, there was a span of 9 bases. The CDR3 spans 12 residues. CDR3 in amino acids: CASSSWSTEAFF. The CDR3 DNA follows: TGTGCCAGCAGCTCATGGAGCACTGAAGCTTTCTTT.

A few counts support this clonotype. This sequence joins TRBV12-3 or TRBV12-4 and TRBJ1-1; D perhaps matches TRBD1 (5 bases). The ends were cut back, 4 bases at V and 7 bases at J, with 16 bases in the middle. The CDR3 loop spans 14 amino acids. CDR3 DNA sequence: TGTGCCAGCAGTTCGGCACCCAGGGAAAGTGAAGCTTTCTTT. Protein: CASSSAPRESEAFF.

In this sample, this clonotype turned up a few times. The genes are TRBV7-9 and TRBJ2-7, with D perhaps matching TRBD1 or TRBD2 (5 bases each). The length of the CDR3 is 15 residues. CDR1 and CDR2 (germline): SEHNR, FQNEAQ (reference sequence). Deletions cut 4 bases from V and 3 bases from J, with 16 bases between. CDR3 in amino acids: CASSSRGTKIYEQYF. In DNA form, the CDR3 reads TGTGCCAGCAGCTCGCGAGGGACGAAGATCTACGAGCAGTACTTC.

This sequence joins TRBV5-6 and TRBJ2-7, with D possibly matching TRBD2 (5 bases). CDR1 and CDR2 from the germline V gene are SGHDT and YYEEEE. The CDR3 totals 15 residues. Trimming pared 2 bases from V and 0 bases from J, leaving 12 bases between. The chain's CDR3 is CASSLFFGDSYEQYF. The CDR3 DNA sequence: TGTGCCAGCAGCTTATTCTTCGGGGACTCCTACGAGCAGTACTTC. The variable domain in full, completed from reference TRBV5-6 and TRBJ2-7, reads DAGVTQSPTHLIKTRGQQVTLRCSPKSGHDTVSWYQQALGQGPQFIFQYYEEEERQRGNFPDRFSGHQFPNYSSELNVNALLLGDSALYLCASSLFFGDSYEQYFGPGTRLTVT.

The rearrangement links TRBV24-1 to TRBJ1-4, with 10 bases matching TRBD1. CDR1 is KGHDR, CDR2 SFDVKD, per germline. Trimming at V came to 6 bases and at J to 6 bases, leaving 3 bases not matched to a gene. The CDR3 has 14 amino acids. The CDR3 DNA reads TGTGCCACCAGTCCGGGACAGGGGTATGAAAAACTGTTTTTT. This gives the protein CATSPGQGYEKLFF.

The chain carries TRBV5-1 and TRBJ2-5; 9 bases are shared with TRBD2. The CDR3 is 15 amino acids. Per germline, CDR1 SGHRS and CDR2 YFSETQ. J lost 0 bases, V lost 3 bases, and 3 bases had no gene match. CDR3 coding DNA: TGCGCCAGCAGCTATAGCGGGAGACACCAAGAGACCCAGTACTTC. Encoded protein: CASSYSGRHQETQYF. The variable domain in full, completed from reference TRBV5-1 and TRBJ2-5, reads KAGVTQTPRYLIKTRGQQVTLSCSPISGHRSVSWYQQTPGQGLQFLFEYFSETQRNKGNFPGRFSGRQFSNSRSEMNVSTLELGDSALYLCASSYSGRHQETQYFGPGTRLLVL.

The sample holds one count of this clonotype. The genes are TRBV3-1 and TRBJ2-4, with D perhaps matching TRBD1 (6 bases). The DNA end is more similar to TRBJ2-7, so the J call may be wrong. Per the germline V gene, CDR1 is LGHDT and CDR2 is YNNKEL (reference sequence). This CDR3 has 16 residues. The CDR3 sequence is CASSQGGLGSGYEQYF. CDR3 in DNA: TGTGCCAGCAGCCAAGGGGGGCTGGGGTCGGGCTACGAGCAGTACTTC.

The V call is TRBV20-1, the J call TRBJ2-3; a weak D match, TRBD1 (5 bases). With 7 bases removed from V and 6 bases from J, the gap between germline ends came to 17 bases. The CDR3 runs 13 residues. The germline V gene has CDR1 DFQATT and CDR2 SNEGSKA (reference sequence). CDR3 bases: TGCAGTGTTAGGAAGCTTGGGGCGGATACGCAGTATTTT. As protein: CSVRKLGADTQYF.

This clonotype has just a few counts. The chain links TRBV9 to TRBJ2-1; the D gene is possibly TRBD1 (5 bases). Per the germline V gene, CDR1 is SGDLS and CDR2 is YYNGEE. The ends were cut back, 4 bases at V and 0 bases at J, with 14 bases in the middle. The CDR3 contains 16 residues. DNA of the CDR3: TGTGCCAGCAGCAAACATGGGGCGATCTCCTACAATGAGCAGTTCTTC. It yields the protein CASSKHGAISYNEQFF. Full variable domain (rest looked up from reference TRBV9 and TRBJ2-1): DSGVTQTPKHLITATGQRVTLRCSPRSGDLSVYWYQQSLDQGLQFLIQYYNGEERAKGNILERFSAQQFPDLHSELNLSSLELGDSALYFCASSKHGAISYNEQFFGPGTRLTVL.

Notes on this clonotype: A much larger clone lies one base from this, so it may be a read error. The gene calls are TRBV7-7 and TRBJ2-3, with TRBD2 as a possible D gene (6 bases). The CDR3 runs 14 residues. Germline V gives CDR1 SSHAT, CDR2 FNYEAQ (reference sequence). CDR3 nucleotide sequence: TGTTCCAGTTCCCGGGAGCTTAGCACAGATACGCAGTATTTT. Translating gives CSSSRELSTDTQYF. Looking up the rest from reference TRBV7-7 and TRBJ2-3 gives the full variable domain: GAGVSQSPRYKVTKRGQDVTLRCDPISSHATLYWYQQALGQGPEFLTYFNYEAQPDKSGLPSDRFSAERPEGSISTLTIQRTEQRDSAMYRCSSSRELSTDTQYFGPGTRLTVL.

About this clonotype itself: A much larger clone sits a single nucleotide away, making a read error possible. The chain combines TRBV5-1 with TRBJ2-5, with a possible D match to TRBD1 (5 bases). The CDR3 consists of 14 residues. Germline CDR1 and CDR2: SGHRS and YFSETQ. The chain's CDR3 is CTSSFTRAQETQYF. CDR3 sequence (DNA): TGCACCAGCAGCTTTACCAGGGCCCAAGAGACCCAGTACTTC.

The J gene is TRBJ2-5, the V gene TRBV3-1, with D hard to call. The CDR3 consists of 13 residues. Trimming left V 6 bases short and J 4 bases short, with 12 bases between. Per the germline V gene, CDR1 is LGHDT and CDR2 is YNNKEL (reference sequence). CDR3 sequence: CASRPPSGETQYF. The CDR3 DNA follows: TGTGCCAGCAGGCCCCCTAGTGGAGAGACCCAGTACTTC.